The present entry profiles one TCR beta chain with its context. This specimen includes other DNA sequences encoding the same CDR3. From germline, CDR1 is LNHDA and CDR2 SQIVND (reference sequence). V lost 2 bases to trimming and J lost 1 base, with 2 bases between them. The CDR3 spans 12 residues. This record belongs to a study of blood T cell repertoires in COVID-19. In the study overall: Specimens from acute and convalescent COVID-19 originated in the United States, Italy and Spain. Sample material is recorded as cDNA or gDNA derived from T cells, B-cell-depleted T cells, or PBMCs.

Clones were sequenced by immunoSEQ multiplex PCR, and TCRdb holds only the in-frame ones, with some missing. The sample carries around 280,000 clones, roughly 86% recorded once. The chain joins TRBV19 to TRBJ1-2; D ambiguous. Sequenced: peripheral blood. This TCR was recovered from a woman aged 30 to 39 with COVID-19, enrolled during active disease. CDR3 bases: TGTGCCAGTAGTATATATAACTATGGCTACACCTTC. It encodes CASSIYNYGYTF. The entire variable domain, with the rest obtained from reference TRBV19 and TRBJ1-2, is as follows: DGGITQSPKYLFRKEGQNVTLSCEQNLNHDAMYWYRQDPGQGLRLIYYSQIVNDFQKGDIAEGYSVSREKKESFPLTVTSAQKNPTAFYLCASSIYNYGYTFGSGTRLTVV.